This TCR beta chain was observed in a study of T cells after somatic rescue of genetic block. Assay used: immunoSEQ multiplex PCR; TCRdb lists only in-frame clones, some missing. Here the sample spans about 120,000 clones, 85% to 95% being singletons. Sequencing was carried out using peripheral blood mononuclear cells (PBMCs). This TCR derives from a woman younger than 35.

CDR3 protein: CASSDIGTDNTGELFF. The CDR3 DNA sequence: TGTGCCAGCAGTGATATCGGGACAGATAACACCGGGGAGCTGTTTTTT. The rearrangement joins TRBV2 to TRBJ2-2, with 7 bases lining up with TRBD1. This CDR3 spans 16 amino acids. The V gene end was trimmed by 3 bases and the J gene end by 2 bases; junction bases not matched to a gene: 6. The germline gives CDR1 SNHLY, CDR2 FYNNEI.